This entry features one T cell receptor (beta chain) sequence. This receptor's antigen is unknown. No base qualities exist here, and no much larger clone lies one base off it. TCRbeta CDR3 regions were amplified from genomic DNA using the immunoSEQ Assay, a bias-controlled multiplex PCR. Per the original workflow: Nucleated cell counts per sample were estimated from amplification of reference gene primers within the assay. To quantify the absolute abundance of each unique TCRbeta CDR3 rearrangement, sequence reads were collapsed and filtered. For each sample, productive Simpson clonality was calculated by taking the square root of Simpson's diversity index across productive rearrangements. Held by TCRdb, this immuneACCESS table contains in-frame sequences only and omits some clones. Under half of the omission traces to an unresolved V gene where checked; the cause of the rest is unknown. That table is the source of V, J and clone size, and D and trimming were worked out from the DNA. Within this sample are about 150,000 clones, with more than 70% of them counted one time only. The ten largest clones capture 1.5% to 2% of the sample.

The data originate from a study of blood T cell repertoires in COVID-19 (dated by TCRdb to the early 2020s). Notes on the research overall: Samples from collaborators originated in the United States, Italy and Spain and spanned both the acute and convalescent phases of COVID-19. The material from the prospective study consisted of cDNA or gDNA derived from T cells, B-cell-depleted T cells, or PBMCs. Deeply sampled blood TCRbeta repertoires from subjects exposed to, actively infected with, or recovered from COVID-19 were included in the dataset. The repertoires were released in a freely available public database meant as a resource for research on the immune response to SARS-CoV-2. The samples were drawn from two sources: the first 160 participants of the ongoing ImmuneRACE study, and fewer than 1,500 subjects contributed by 6 global collaborators. A de-identified subject ID, COVID-19 status, age in years and sex were almost always included in the sample metadata. Where HLA class I and class II types were available, the types were taken from metadata supplied by the sample provider, not from assay-based typing.

Whole blood was collected in K2EDTA tubes by collaborating institutions according to the institutions' own protocols. Collaborator samples were shipped for TCRbeta analysis as frozen whole blood, isolated PBMCs, or DNA extracted from either sample type. The germline V gene gives CDR1 as SGHRS and CDR2 as YFSETQ. From the cysteine through the phenylalanine, the CDR3 covers 13 amino acids. CDR3 DNA is the only sequence kept; it has 39 bases, read in frame from the first base. At the junction V is shortened by 0 bases and J by 17 bases, with 15 bases in between. Findings and caveats that apply to the study as a whole: The amount of clinical and demographic metadata varied by source and participant and was provided uncurated.

Sequencing was done on a sample of peripheral blood. The source is a human donor in a cohort sampled during active COVID-19. The rearrangement combines TRBV5-1 with TRBJ1-6; no confident D gene assignment can be made. The CDR3 in this case is CASSLAPGESFHF. The nucleotides are TGCGCCAGCAGCTTGGCTCCAGGTGAATCCTTCCACTTT. Supplemented by the reference TRBV5-1 and TRBJ1-6 proteins around the CDR3, the complete variable domain is KAGVTQTPRYLIKTRGQQVTLSCSPISGHRSVSWYQQTPGQGLQFLFEYFSETQRNKGNFPGRFSGRQFSNSRSEMNVSTLELGDSALYLCASSLAPGESFHFGNGTRLTVT.